The rows below give T cell receptor beta chains drawn from one sample of a study of Graves' ophthalmopathy and Graves' hyperthyroidism. TCRdb reanalysed the multiplex PCR reads using MiXCR and keeps one entry per CDR3 protein. The sample consists of just over 600,000 distinct CDR3 sequences, about 20% of them appearing once. The sample comprised peripheral blood. Every receptor here comes from a woman aged 18-35 years with stable Graves' hyperthyroidism. Some clones in this sample may be carry-over from other donors' samples. The CDR3 runs from the conserved cysteine through the conserved F or W. Fields, in order: J gene, D gene, V gene, clone size, CDR3 protein, CDR3 DNA. A D gene is named only where the DNA matches it firmly. The size field is filled for only some rows; it gives once, few, many or a size class.

>TRBJ1-1|-|TRBV7-6|-
CASSHGTRVIEAFF
TGTGCCAGCAGCCACGGGACAAGGGTGATTGAAGCTTTCTTT
>TRBJ2-5|-|TRBV9|many
CASSVEGEQETQYF
TGTGCCAGCAGCGTAGAGGGGGAACAAGAGACCCAGTACTTC
>TRBJ1-1|-|TRBV6-5|many
CASSMGGISTEAFF
TGTGCCAGCAGTATGGGAGGGATTAGCACTGAAGCTTTCTTT
>TRBJ2-6|-|TRBV6-1|many
CTSSGVSGANVLTF
TGTACCAGCAGTGGGGTCTCTGGGGCCAACGTCCTGACTTTC
>TRBJ2-2|TRBD2|TRBV5-4|few
CASSPQAGETGELFF
TGTGCCAGCAGCCCCCAAGCGGGAGAAACCGGGGAGCTGTTTTTT
>TRBJ1-5|TRBD1|TRBV12-3/TRBV12-4|-
CASSETGQGNQPQHF
TGTGCCAGCAGTGAGACGGGACAGGGGAATCAGCCCCAGCATTTT
>TRBJ2-5|TRBD1|TRBV5-4|-
CASSSNRGGGEIQYF
TGTGCCAGCAGCTCTAACAGGGGTGGGGGAGAGATCCAGTACTTC
>TRBJ1-1|-|TRBV20-1|many
CSARDSGAEAFF
TGCAGTGCTAGAGATTCAGGTGCCGAAGCTTTCTTT
>TRBJ1-2|-|TRBV20-1|many
CSAQKRQATNYGYTF
TGCAGTGCCCAGAAGCGGCAGGCTACTAACTATGGCTACACCTTC
>TRBJ1-1|-|TRBV3-1|-
CASSQEGRHTEAFF
TGTGCCAGCAGCCAAGAAGGGCGGCACACTGAAGCTTTCTTT
>TRBJ2-1|-|TRBV6-4|-
CASTPVSGNNEQFF
TGTGCCAGCACCCCAGTTTCAGGGAACAATGAGCAGTTCTTC
>TRBJ1-1|TRBD1|TRBV2|many
CASTTGTGGRGTEAFF
TGTGCCAGTACAACCGGGACAGGGGGCAGGGGCACTGAAGCTTTCTTT
>TRBJ1-3|TRBD1|TRBV7-8|-
CASSLGQWSSGNTIYF
TGTGCCAGCAGCTTGGGACAGTGGAGCTCTGGAAACACCATATATTTT
>TRBJ1-1|-|TRBV2|-
CASSLGGSGVNTEAFF
TGTGCCAGCAGTTTAGGGGGGTCTGGCGTGAACACTGAAGCTTTCTTT
>TRBJ2-2|-|TRBV6-5|many
CASSYQGQGELFF
TGTGCCAGCAGTTACCAGGGGCAGGGGGAGCTGTTTTTT
>TRBJ1-2|-|TRBV7-9|many
CASSLVDYYGYTF
TGTGCCAGCAGCTTAGTGGATTACTATGGCTACACCTTC
>TRBJ1-2|-|TRBV9|few
CASSAGRQALLGYTF
TGTGCCAGCAGCGCCGGGAGACAGGCCCTCCTTGGCTACACCTTC
>TRBJ2-2|-|TRBV19|-
CAINHGYTGELFF
TGTGCCATTAACCATGGGTACACCGGGGAGCTGTTTTTT
>TRBJ1-1|TRBD1|TRBV30|-
CAWGTGPLNTEAFF
TGTGCCTGGGGGACAGGGCCCTTGAACACTGAAGCTTTCTTT
>TRBJ1-1|-|TRBV12-3/TRBV12-4|many
CASSLDDFKAFF
TGTGCCAGCAGCCTAGATGACTTTAAAGCTTTCTTT
>TRBJ1-3|-|TRBV6-5|many
CASSYKGGAGNTIYF
TGTGCCAGCAGTTACAAGGGTGGTGCTGGAAACACCATATATTTT
>TRBJ1-2|-|TRBV3-1|-
CASSQEARDGYTF
TGTGCCAGCAGCCAAGAGGCAAGGGATGGCTACACCTTC
>TRBJ2-7|TRBD2|TRBV10-3|many
CAITGGLAGGYEQYF
TGTGCCATCACGGGGGGACTAGCGGGAGGGTACGAGCAGTACTTC
>TRBJ1-2|TRBD1|TRBV12-3/TRBV12-4|-
CASSRTGQGEHYGYTF
TGTGCCAGCAGCAGGACGGGACAGGGGGAACACTATGGCTACACCTTC